This paragraph reports one T cell receptor beta chain. V lost 4 bases to trimming and J lost 6 bases; unmatched junction nucleotides: 8. The length of the CDR3 is 15 residues. Germline V gene sequence: CDR1 GTSNPN, CDR2 SVGIG (reference sequence). These data originate in a study of shared T cell receptors in the human thymus. Only in-frame clones appear in the TCRdb table, and some are missing; sequencing was by immunoSEQ multiplex PCR. The sample holds about 610,000 clones, roughly 90% seen once. The sample was also reused in another study, on human thymus T cells. This second study notes: Each of the donors was a healthy Finnish infant who was undergoing open corrective cardiac surgery for congenital heart defects. During corrective heart surgery, resections were taken, and the thymus tissue came from them. It looked as if thymic and blood repertoires used V and J genes in a biased way. In unrelated individuals, thymic repertoires overlapped highly, according to related research.

The receptor was isolated from a boy younger than two with a congenital heart defect. V gene TRBV30 combines with J gene TRBJ2-1; 11 nucleotides align to TRBD2. Sequenced input: thymocytes. The chain's CDR3 is CAWKTLAGEANEQFF. In DNA, the CDR3 is TGTGCCTGGAAAACACTAGCGGGAGAGGCCAATGAGCAGTTCTTC. The variable domain in full, completed from reference TRBV30 and TRBJ2-1, reads SQTIHQWPATLVQPVGSPLSLECTVEGTSNPNLYWYRQAAGRGLQLLFYSVGIGQISSEVPQNLSASRPQDRQFILSSKKLLLSDSGFYLCAWKTLAGEANEQFFGPGTRLTVL.